These 13 T cell receptor beta chains were all obtained from the same sample, sequenced in a study of CD8+ T cells in alopecia areata. Sequencing templates came from extracted RNA that was reverse transcribed into cDNA. The protocol was immunoSEQ multiplex PCR, while the TCRdb copy is restricted to in-frame clones and leaves out a portion. The profile shows 80,000 to 100,000 clones, 41% of them singletons. Sequences were obtained from CD4+ T cells sorted from blood. The receptors originated from a human donor with alopecia areata.

The chain employs TRBV5-4 and TRBJ2-3; D is possibly TRBD2 (5 bases). The CDR3 loop spans 13 amino acids. Looked up from germline, CDR1 is SGHNT and CDR2 is YYREEE (reference sequence). V dropped 7 bases and J dropped 4 bases, with 13 bases sitting between them. The CDR3 loop reads CASGYNSADTQYF. DNA for the CDR3: TGTGCCAGCGGATATAATAGCGCAGATACGCAGTATTTT.

The chain couples TRBV6-5 to TRBJ2-2; D possibly uses TRBD1 or TRBD2 (5 bases each). Germline V gene data show CDR1 as MNHEY and CDR2 as SVGAGI. This CDR3 region has 14 residues. V was clipped by 5 bases and J by 9 bases, with 16 bases between them. CDR3 in amino acids: CASSEWGEGRELFF. CDR3 coding DNA: TGTGCCAGCAGTGAATGGGGCGAGGGAAGGGAGCTGTTTTTT.

The table lists this clone with a few counts. The V gene is TRBV7-8, the J gene TRBJ1-1, with no clear D. Trimming shortened V by 5 bases and J by 2 bases, and 12 bases separated the two germline ends. The germline gives CDR1 SGHVS, CDR2 FQNEAQ. The CDR3 contains 14 residues. This chain's CDR3 is CASSLRMENTEAFF. Written as DNA, the CDR3 is TGTGCCAGCAGCCTCAGGATGGAAAACACTGAAGCTTTCTTT. The full variable domain, completed using reference TRBV7-8 and TRBJ1-1, is GAGVSQSPRYKVAKRGQDVALRCDPISGHVSLFWYQQALGQGPEFLTYFQNEAQLDKSGLPSDRFFAERPEGSVSTLKIQRTQQEDSAVYLCASSLRMENTEAFFGQGTRLTVV.

The CDR3 nucleotides read TGTGCCAGCAGCCGTCGCGGGAGCAACCAAGAGACCCAGTACTTC. Residues: CASSRRGSNQETQYF. The chain combines TRBV7-2 with TRBJ2-5; 7 bases agree with TRBD2. V lost 5 bases to trimming and J lost 0 bases; unmatched junction nucleotides: 6. The CDR3 totals 15 residues. Germline V gene data show CDR1 as SGHTA and CDR2 as FQGNSA.

The rearrangement links TRBV29-1 to TRBJ2-7; D ambiguous. V was trimmed by 2 bases and J by 10 bases, leaving 9 bases between them. This CDR3 has 10 residues. Germline lookup yields CDR1 SQVTM and CDR2 ANQGSEA. CDR3 nucleotides: TGCAGCGTTGAACGGCCGGGTCAGTACTTC. Its protein product is CSVERPGQYF.

The sample holds a few counts of this clone. The sample carries other DNA sequences with the same CDR3. The rearrangement joins TRBV30 to TRBJ2-3; TRBD2 is a possible D gene (5 bases). CDR3 length: 13 residues. Germline loops: CDR1 GTSNPN, CDR2 SVGIG (reference sequence). The V gene lost 3 bases and the J gene lost 1 base, with 8 bases spanning the gap. CDR3 amino acids: CAWRTGGTDTQYF. CDR3 DNA sequence: TGTGCCTGGAGAACCGGGGGCACAGATACGCAGTATTTT.

V usage is TRBV29-1 and J usage is TRBJ2-5; D remains unclear. In germline, CDR1 is SQVTM, CDR2 ANQGSEA. V lost 3 bases, J lost 0 bases, and 8 bases lay in between. CDR3 length equals 13 residues. The CDR3 DNA reads as TGCAGCGTTGAGGGTCAGAACCAAGAGACCCAGTACTTC. It yields the protein CSVEGQNQETQYF.

This rearrangement joins TRBV28 to TRBJ1-1, with no clear D. The CDR3 sequence is 13 residues long. CDR1 and CDR2 from the germline V gene are MDHEN and SYDVKM. With 3 bases removed from V and 11 bases from J, the gap between germline ends came to 16 bases. The CDR3 sequence: CASSLGVKGEAFF. CDR3 nucleotides: TGTGCCAGCAGTTTGGGAGTTAAAGGAGAGGCTTTCTTT.

J is TRBJ2-5 and V is TRBV7-9; D is uncertain. Germline CDR1 and CDR2: SEHNR and FQNEAQ (reference sequence). The CDR3 length is 14 residues. Deletions cut 0 bases from V and 4 bases from J, with 9 bases between. This CDR3 reads CASSLAPARETQYF. As DNA, the CDR3 is TGTGCCAGCAGCTTAGCCCCAGCACGAGAGACCCAGTACTTC. Supplemented by reference TRBV7-9 and TRBJ2-5, the full variable domain reads DTGVSQNPRHKITKRGQNVTFRCDPISEHNRLYWYRQTLGQGPEFLTYFQNEAQLEKSRLLSDRFSAERPKGSFSTLEIQRTEQGDSAMYLCASSLAPARETQYFGPGTRLLVL.

The rearrangement uses TRBV4-2 and TRBJ2-1, with 7 bases lining up with TRBD1. CDR1 LGHNA and CDR2 YNFKEQ come from the germline V gene. V lost 6 bases and J lost 5; bases outside the gene matches: 10. The CDR3 totals 15 residues. The CDR3, as DNA: TGTGCCAGCAGAAACCTCGGGACAGCCAACAATGAGCAGTTCTTC. As protein: CASRNLGTANNEQFF.

CDR3 in DNA: TGTGCCAGCAGACAGGGTCCTCACACTGAAGCTTTCTTT. It encodes CASRQGPHTEAFF. V is TRBV6-6 and J is TRBJ1-1, with D tentatively TRBD1 (6 bases). V lost 6 bases and J lost 3, with 11 bases in between. CDR1 is MNHNY, CDR2 SVGAGI, per germline (reference sequence). CDR3 length: 13 residues.

The chain links TRBV5-1 to TRBJ2-1; no firm D call. CDR1 is SGHRS, CDR2 YFSETQ, per germline. Trimming removed 0 bases at V and 8 bases at J, with 6 bases between. This CDR3 region has 12 residues. CDR3 sequence: CASSLGQHEQFF. CDR3 nucleotides: TGCGCCAGCAGCTTGGGGCAGCATGAGCAGTTCTTC.

The chain couples TRBV15 to TRBJ2-1, with a tentative D call TRBD1 (6 bases). The CDR3 is 15 residues long. In germline, CDR1 is LNHNV, CDR2 YYDKDF (reference sequence). V lost 1 base to trimming and J lost 4 bases, with 11 bases between them. CDR3 residues: CATSRGTDFYNEQFF. The CDR3 nucleotides are TGTGCCACCAGCAGAGGGACAGACTTTTACAATGAGCAGTTCTTC.